This T cell receptor (beta chain) was documented in a study of high-grade serous ovarian cancer treatment subgroups. Study-wide background: Samples averaged 14,192 reads and around 7,000 unique TCR beta rearrangements. Findings and limits, study-wide: Tumors within one patient showed repertoire similarity of roughly 0.1 to 0.8.

The CDR3 contains 13 residues. Germline lookup yields CDR1 MNHEY and CDR2 SVGAGI. V lost 0 bases and J lost 8, with 10 bases in between. In regard to this clone: Its specificity is not known.

Some clones are missing from TCRdb's copy, which holds only in-frame ones; the method was immunoSEQ multiplex PCR. The profile shows around 15,000 clones, about 86% of them singletons. Tumor samples were obtained before definitive surgery or chemotherapy. This clonotype was sampled from a human donor with high-grade serous ovarian cancer. V and J are TRBV6-5 and TRBJ1-1, with D hard to call. Sequenced material: tumor tissue. CDR3 in amino acids: CASSYSFGVEAFF. For the CDR3, the DNA is TGTGCCAGCAGTTACTCGTTCGGTGTGGAAGCTTTCTTT.